The 24 T cell receptor beta chains given below trace back to one sample, sequenced in a study of regulatory T cells in long-lasting Graves disease. Time point meaning: persistent/refractory GD, antithyroid drugs over 5 years with positive TRAb. The TCR library was prepared using RNA isolated from PBMCs. Arm-PCR of CDR3 regions and iRepertoire HTBI primers were the basis on which TCR beta libraries were built. TCRdb re-called the multiplex PCR reads with MiXCR, one entry per CDR3 protein. The profile covers a few hundred thousand distinct CDR3 sequences, with about a quarter appearing a single time and roughly 28% taken by the ten largest. The sequencing here drew on peripheral blood mononuclear cells (PBMCs), taken when the disease was refractory, from a patient treated with antithyroid drugs. All receptors derive from a female donor with Graves disease.

CDR3: CASSFRDRGQDTEAFF. DNA for the CDR3: TGTGCCAGCAGCTTCCGGGACAGGGGGCAGGACACTGAAGCTTTCTTT. The chain links TRBV7-9 to TRBJ1-1, with TRBD1 identical over 12 bases. The trim removed 3 bases at V and 3 bases at J, leaving 5 bases unmatched. Looked up from germline, CDR1 is SEHNR and CDR2 is FQNEAQ (reference sequence). The CDR3 spans 16 residues. The full variable domain, with the rest looked up from reference TRBV7-9 and TRBJ1-1, is DTGVSQNPRHKITKRGQNVTFRCDPISEHNRLYWYRQTLGQGPEFLTYFQNEAQLEKSRLLSDRFSAERPKGSFSTLEIQRTEQGDSAMYLCASSFRDRGQDTEAFFGQGTRLTVV.

CDR3 nucleotides: TGTGCCAGCAGCAGTCGGGAGACAGGGGTCGAGCAGTACTTC. Amino acid sequence: CASSSRETGVEQYF. V gene TRBV3-1 combines with J gene TRBJ2-7; 8 bases fit TRBD1. The trim removed 5 bases at V and 6 bases at J, leaving 9 bases unmatched. CDR3 length: 14 residues. Germline loops: CDR1 LGHDT, CDR2 YNNKEL (reference sequence).

In its sample, this clonotype was seen a few times. This chain joins TRBV28 and TRBJ1-2; no clear D. The CDR3 is 11 residues long. V lost 4 bases to trimming and J lost 13 bases, with 13 bases between them. Looked up from germline, CDR1 is MDHEN and CDR2 is SYDVKM. CDR3 nucleotide sequence: TGTGCCAGCAGTTCCTCCGGGATTAGCACCTTC. Translation: CASSSSGISTF.

The genes are TRBV2 and TRBJ2-1, with 10 bases lining up with TRBD2. V lost 8 bases to trimming and J lost 3 bases; unmatched junction nucleotides: 7. The CDR3 runs 15 residues. Germline loops: CDR1 SNHLY, CDR2 FYNNEI. The CDR3: CASEFRTSGYNEQFF. The CDR3 DNA follows: TGTGCCAGCGAATTTCGGACTAGCGGCTACAATGAGCAGTTCTTC. Together with reference TRBV2 and TRBJ2-1, the CDR3 gives the full variable domain: EPEVTQTPSHQVTQMGQEVILRCVPISNHLYFYWYRQILGQKVEFLVSFYNNEISEKSEIFDDQFSVERPDGSNFTLKIRSTKLEDSAMYFCASEFRTSGYNEQFFGPGTRLTVL.

This clonotype was seen a few times. The rearrangement joins TRBV7-9 to TRBJ1-1; a possible D gene is TRBD1 (5 bases). Germline V lookup: CDR1 SEHNR, CDR2 FQNEAQ (reference sequence). The CDR3 sequence is 15 residues long. The germline V and J ends were trimmed by 1 base and 1 base, with 10 bases remaining between them. The CDR3 sequence is CASSLGGYKNTEAFF. For the CDR3, the DNA is TGTGCCAGCAGCTTAGGGGGGTATAAGAACACTGAAGCTTTCTTT.

The gene calls are TRBV18 and TRBJ2-7; D perhaps matches TRBD2 (5 bases). Germline CDR1 KGHSH, CDR2 LQKENI. The length of the CDR3 is 14 residues. The ends were cut back, 4 bases at V and 5 bases at J, with 15 bases in the middle. The CDR3 DNA sequence: TGTGCCAGCTCACTACGGGGAAATACCCACGAGCAGTACTTC. It encodes CASSLRGNTHEQYF.

Details on this clonotype: A clone one base away is much larger, so this may be a read error. The chain has TRBV11-1 and TRBJ2-7; D remains unclear. Trimming left V 6 bases short and J 10 bases short, with 22 bases between. Germline V gives CDR1 SGHAT, CDR2 FQDESV (reference sequence). This CDR3 region has 14 residues. The CDR3 coding sequence is TGTGCCAGCAGTCACTTAGAAGACCAAGAGGCCCAGTACTTC. Amino acids: CASSHLEDQEAQYF.

This chain joins TRBV5-1 and TRBJ2-3, with D unresolved. Germline V gene lookup returns CDR1 SGHRS and CDR2 YFSETQ. Trimming removed 3 bases from V and 3 bases from J, with 8 bases in between. The CDR3 is 13 residues long. Written as DNA, the CDR3 is TGCGCCAGCAGCTACTATGGAACAGATACGCAGTATTTT. It specifies CASSYYGTDTQYF.

This clonotype was detected ten times or more. The V call is TRBV7-9, the J call TRBJ2-5, with D maybe TRBD2 (5 bases). Germline values: CDR1 SEHNR, CDR2 FQNEAQ (reference sequence). The CDR3 runs to 12 residues. Trimming stripped 5 bases from V and 2 bases from J, with 6 bases between. CDR3 nucleotides: TGTGCCAGCAGCGAGCGGCAAGAGACCCAGTACTTC. Encoded protein: CASSERQETQYF.

The genes are TRBV28 and TRBJ1-1; no firm D call. The germline CDR1 and CDR2 sequences are MDHEN and SYDVKM. CDR3 length: 10 residues. Trimming removed 10 bases from V and 5 bases from J, with 8 bases in between. The DNA of the CDR3 is TGTGCCACCGCTTTTACTGAAGCTTTCTTT. The encoded protein is CATAFTEAFF.

In regard to this clonotype: A much larger clonotype is one base distant, so this may be a read error. This is likely a read error, given that the CDR3 carries no conserved phenylalanine or tryptophan at its end. The chain carries TRBV2 and TRBJ2-7; TRBD2 matches 8 bases. This CDR3 region has 15 residues. The V and J ends lost 2 bases and 1 base, in that order; junction bases with no gene match: 4. CDR1 is SNHLY and CDR2 is FYNNEI in the germline V gene. The CDR3 nucleotides read TGTGCCAGCAGTGAATCTAGCGGGCCTTCCTACGAGCAGTACTCC. It yields the protein CASSESSGPSYEQYS.

This clonotype was recorded a few times. The V and J genes are TRBV7-3 and TRBJ1-1; 9 nucleotides line up with TRBD1. V gave up 5 bases and J gave up 4 bases; unmatched junction bases: 11. The CDR3 covers 16 residues. CDR1 is SGHTA, CDR2 FQGTGA, per germline. In DNA form, the CDR3 reads TGTGCCAGCAGCCCATACAGGGGGCAGCGGGTCACTGAAGCTTTCTTT. Its translation is CASSPYRGQRVTEAFF.

This chain joins TRBV25-1 and TRBJ2-7; 8 bases agree with TRBD1. The trim removed 4 bases at V and 4 bases at J, leaving 18 bases unmatched. The CDR3 contains 18 residues. Germline lookup yields CDR1 MGHDK and CDR2 SYGVNS. CDR3 DNA sequence: TGTGCCAGCAGTGGGCCCAAACAGGGACAGGTCCTCTCGTACGAGCAGTACTTC. Protein sequence: CASSGPKQGQVLSYEQYF.

At least ten counts were recorded for this clonotype. The chain has TRBV28 and TRBJ1-5, with TRBD1 matching over 10 bases. The CDR3 spans 14 residues. The germline gives CDR1 MDHEN, CDR2 SYDVKM. V gave up 3 bases and J gave up 6 bases; unmatched junction bases: 2. CDR3 sequence reads: CASSLTGGTQPQHF. Here the CDR3 DNA reads TGTGCCAGCAGTTTGACAGGGGGCACTCAGCCCCAGCATTTT.

The CDR3 bases are TGCAGTGCTTGTTACGGGGGCGCCACTGAAGCTTTCTTT. It encodes CSACYGGATEAFF. The genes are TRBV20-1 and TRBJ1-1; D possibly corresponds to TRBD1 (6 bases). Germline lookup yields CDR1 DFQATT and CDR2 SNEGSKA (reference sequence). The CDR3 has 13 amino acids. V lost 5 bases, J lost 4 bases, and 14 bases lay in between.

This clonotype was recorded a few times. The chain links TRBV5-6 to TRBJ2-7; TRBD1 is a possible D gene (5 bases). Germline CDR1 reads SGHDT; CDR2 reads YYEEEE. Trimming pared 0 bases from V and 2 bases from J, leaving 12 bases between. The CDR3 is 15 residues long. This chain's CDR3 is CASSLVSRVAYEQYF. DNA of the CDR3: TGTGCCAGCAGCTTGGTATCCAGGGTTGCCTACGAGCAGTACTTC.

The chain has TRBV24-1 and TRBJ2-5; TRBD2 matches 10 bases. The CDR3 has 14 amino acids. The V and J ends lost 9 bases and 5 bases, in that order; junction bases with no gene match: 8. Germline V gene data show CDR1 as KGHDR and CDR2 as SFDVKD. CDR3 amino acids: CATRSSGSSETQYF. The CDR3 bases are TGTGCCACCCGGTCTAGCGGGAGTTCCGAGACCCAGTACTTC.

V gene TRBV18 combines with J gene TRBJ1-1; D possibly corresponds to TRBD1 (6 bases). Germline V lookup: CDR1 KGHSH, CDR2 LQKENI. V gave up 4 bases and J gave up 3 bases, with 12 bases separating them. The CDR3 is 14 residues long. As DNA, the CDR3 is TGTGCCAGCTCACTAGTACAGGGTGACACTGAAGCTTTCTTT. Its translation is CASSLVQGDTEAFF.

This clonotype was counted only a few times. The chain uses TRBV5-1 and TRBJ2-5; D not certain. Trimming took off 4 bases at V and 0 bases at J, with 10 bases between the two ends. The CDR3 extends over 14 amino acids. Germline V gives CDR1 SGHRS, CDR2 YFSETQ. CDR3 DNA: TGCGCCAGCAGCCCCGGACCGAACCAAGAGACCCAGTACTTC. Protein product: CASSPGPNQETQYF.

This clonotype was observed many times. The chain has TRBV2 and TRBJ1-5; no definite D call. Germline V gene sequence: CDR1 SNHLY, CDR2 FYNNEI. CDR3 length: 12 amino acids. Trimming pared 3 bases from V and 0 bases from J, leaving 0 bases between. The DNA for the CDR3 is TGTGCCAGCAGTGATAGCAATCAGCCCCAGCATTTT. Translated, it gives CASSDSNQPQHF.

The chain employs TRBV29-1 and TRBJ2-1, with D unresolved. Per germline, CDR1 SQVTM and CDR2 ANQGSEA. V was shortened by 4 bases and J by 7 bases, with 14 bases between the two germline ends. CDR3 length: 13 residues. The CDR3 bases are TGCAGCGTTGGGCTGAGTAGGATTAATGAGCAGTTCTTC. This sequence encodes CSVGLSRINEQFF.

This sequence joins TRBV28 and TRBJ2-3, with D perhaps TRBD1 (6 bases). The CDR3 sequence is 14 residues long. V was pared by 4 bases and J by 4 bases, with 12 bases between. Per the germline V gene, CDR1 is MDHEN and CDR2 is SYDVKM. The DNA for the CDR3 is TGTGCCAGCAGTTCGGGACACCTTTCAGATACGCAGTATTTT. Translation gives CASSSGHLSDTQYF.

The chain uses TRBV6-9 and TRBJ2-4, with D maybe TRBD1 (8 bases). Germline V gives CDR1 MNHGY, CDR2 SVAAGI. This CDR3 is 17 amino acids long. Trimming shortened V by 2 bases and J by 5 bases, and 19 bases separated the two germline ends. CDR3 protein: CASSYGGGADRENIQYF. DNA for the CDR3: TGTGCCAGCAGTTATGGAGGGGGGGCGGACAGGGAAAACATTCAGTACTTC.

In its sample, this clonotype was seen a few times. A much bigger clone sits one base away, suggesting this may be a read error. This sequence joins TRBV2 and TRBJ2-5; D is possibly TRBD1 (6 bases). Germline assignment: CDR1 SNHLY and CDR2 FYNNEI. The CDR3 has 13 amino acids. This chain's CDR3 is CASSLQGQETQHF. CDR3 DNA sequence: TGTGCCAGCAGCTTACAGGGTCAAGAGACCCAGCACTTC. The full variable domain, completed using reference TRBV2 and TRBJ2-5, is EPEVTQTPSHQVTQMGQEVILRCVPISNHLYFYWYRQILGQKVEFLVSFYNNEISEKSEIFDDQFSVERPDGSNFTLKIRSTKLEDSAMYFCASSLQGQETQHFGPGTRLLVL.